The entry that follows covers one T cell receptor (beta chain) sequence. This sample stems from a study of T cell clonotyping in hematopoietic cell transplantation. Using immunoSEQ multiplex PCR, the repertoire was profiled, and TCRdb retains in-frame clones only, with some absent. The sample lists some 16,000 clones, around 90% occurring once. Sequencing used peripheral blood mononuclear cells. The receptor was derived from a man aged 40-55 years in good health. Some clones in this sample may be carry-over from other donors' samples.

CDR3 protein: CASSVTGGQPQHF. CDR3 nucleotide sequence: TGTGCCAGCAGTGTGACAGGAGGTCAGCCCCAGCATTTT. The chain recombines TRBV25-1 with TRBJ1-5; a possible D gene is TRBD1 (6 bases). V gave up 4 bases and J gave up 6 bases, with 10 bases separating them. This CDR3 has 13 amino acids. CDR1 is MGHDK and CDR2 is SYGVNS in the germline V gene.